Listed below are T cell receptor beta chains from one sample, sequenced in a study of shared clonotypes between healthy human individuals. The assay was immunoSEQ multiplex PCR, and TCRdb's table has in-frame clones only and misses some. The table has more than 1.2 million clones, approximately 98.5% seen once. Sequencing was done on a sample of naive CD4+ T cells sorted from blood. These receptors all come from a young man in good health. CDR3s include the opening cysteine and the closing phenylalanine or tryptophan. A D gene is named only where the DNA matches it firmly. The size field is filled for only some rows; it gives once, few, many or a size class.

abundance,d_gene,v_gene,j_gene,CDR3nt,CDR3aa
.,.,TRBV29-1,TRBJ2-5,TGCAGCGTTGATGTACCCAGTCGGGACATTTGGAGGGAGACCCAGTACTTC,CSVDVPSRDIWRETQYF
.,.,TRBV19,TRBJ1-2,TGTGCCAGTAGTGCCCGGAACACTTATGGCTACACCTTC,CASSARNTYGYTF
.,TRBD2,TRBV30,TRBJ2-7,TGTGCCTGGAGTAAATGGAGGACTAGCGGGAGCTCCTACGAGCAGTACTTC,CAWSKWRTSGSSYEQYF
.,.,TRBV9,TRBJ2-7,TGTGCCAGCAGCCTTGTACCGGGGCCTTCCTACGAGCAGTACTTC,CASSLVPGPSYEQYF
.,.,TRBV6-6,TRBJ2-4,TGTGCCAGCAGTCTAGGGTTAAGGGCCAAAAACATTCAGTACTTC,CASSLGLRAKNIQYF
.,.,TRBV7-2,TRBJ2-7,TGTGCCAGCAGCTTAGGGACAGAGCAAACCTACGAGCAGTACTTC,CASSLGTEQTYEQYF
.,TRBD1,TRBV5-1,TRBJ2-7,TGCGCCAGCAGCTCGACAGGGTACGCCCCAGGCTACGAGCAGTACTTC,CASSSTGYAPGYEQYF
.,.,TRBV10-3,TRBJ2-3,TGTGCCTCTCTGGACTCAACTAGCACAGATACGCAGTATTTT,CASLDSTSTDTQYF
.,TRBD2,TRBV19,TRBJ2-1,TGTGCCAGTAGTATCCCCGGACTAGCGGGAGGAAATGAGCAGTTCTTC,CASSIPGLAGGNEQFF
.,.,TRBV7-9,TRBJ1-3,TGTGCCAGCAGCCGCTTGGGACAAACTGTCTCTGGAAACACCATATATTTT,CASSRLGQTVSGNTIYF
.,.,TRBV5-1,TRBJ2-3,TGCGCCAGCAGCTTGGCGTCGTCCCGGGCAGATACGCAGTATTTT,CASSLASSRADTQYF
.,.,TRBV2,TRBJ2-3,TGTGCCAGCAGATACCAAGATACGCAGTATTTT,CASRYQDTQYF
.,TRBD1,TRBV6-6,TRBJ1-4,TGTGCCAGCAGTTTCGGACAGGGCTGGGAAAAACTGTTTTTT,CASSFGQGWEKLFF
once,.,TRBV7-9,TRBJ1-5,TGTGCCAGCAGCTTACGTAGAGGAGGGGTCAATCAGCCCCAGCATTTT,CASSLRRGGVNQPQHF
.,TRBD1,TRBV28,TRBJ2-6,TGTGCCAGCAAGGACAGGGCCTCTGGGGCCAACGTCCTGACTTTC,CASKDRASGANVLTF
.,.,TRBV6-5,TRBJ1-1,TGTGCCACTGGGACTGTGAACACTGAAGCTTTCTTT,CATGTVNTEAFF
once,TRBD2,TRBV7-2,TRBJ2-1,TGTGCCAGCAGCTTAGCTCCACTAGCGGGAGTGATGTATGAGCAGTTCTTC,CASSLAPLAGVMYEQFF
once,.,TRBV19,TRBJ1-2,TGTGCCAGTAGTGTCAACAACTATGGCTACACCTTC,CASSVNNYGYTF
.,TRBD2,TRBV19,TRBJ2-1,TGTGCCAGTCTACTAGCGGGAGGGAATGAGCAGTTCTTC,CASLLAGGNEQFF
.,.,TRBV6-1,TRBJ1-5,TGTGCCAGCAGTGGTCCGGGTCCTAATAATCAGCCCCAGCATTTT,CASSGPGPNNQPQHF
.,TRBD2,TRBV12-5,TRBJ2-1,TGTGCTAGTGGTTTGGTACTAGCGGGAGGAGGTCATGAGCAGTTCTTC,CASGLVLAGGGHEQFF
.,.,TRBV2,TRBJ2-1,TGTGCCAGCAGGTTTAGCGTCTCCTACAATGAGCAGTTCTTC,CASRFSVSYNEQFF
once,.,TRBV28,TRBJ2-7,TGTGCCAGCAGCCCAATGGGGCCTTCTCCCGGTACCTCCTACGAGCAGTACTTC,CASSPMGPSPGTSYEQYF
.,TRBD2,TRBV5-1,TRBJ2-3,TGCGCCAGCAGCTCTAGCGGGATCATAATCACAGATACGCAGTATTTT,CASSSSGIIITDTQYF
once,.,TRBV11-2,TRBJ1-5,TGTGCCAGCAGCTTAGCCTGCTCCGGGGTTAACAATCAGCCCCAGCATTTT,CASSLACSGVNNQPQHF
.,.,TRBV18,TRBJ1-4,TGTGCCAGCTCGGGCCTCGGAGCCGTTAATGAAAAACTGTTTTTT,CASSGLGAVNEKLFF
.,.,TRBV25-1,TRBJ2-1,TGTGCCAGCAGTGCCAGTCCCACCTACAATGAGCAGTTCTTC,CASSASPTYNEQFF
once,TRBD1,TRBV28,TRBJ2-3,TGTGCCAGCAGTTCACTCCGGGGAAGGGGGCAAGATACGCAGTATTTT,CASSSLRGRGQDTQYF
.,TRBD1,TRBV25-1,TRBJ2-5,TGTGCCAGCAGTAAAAACCGGGACAGGCAGCGCCAAGAGACCCAGTACTTC,CASSKNRDRQRQETQYF
.,.,TRBV12-2,TRBJ2-7,TGTGCAAGTCGCCATAGAGGTGCCAGTCTGATCGGGTACGAGCAGTACTTC,CASRHRGASLIGYEQYF
.,.,TRBV9,TRBJ1-2,TGTGCCAGCAGCGGGAACTATGGCTACACCTTC,CASSGNYGYTF
.,.,TRBV29-1,TRBJ2-7,TGCAGCGTGGGTCAGGGACCAAACTACGAGCAGTACTTC,CSVGQGPNYEQYF
.,.,TRBV29-1,TRBJ1-1,TGCAGCGTTGTTAGCGGTAATAGAGGCACTGAAGCTTTCTTT,CSVVSGNRGTEAFF
.,.,TRBV7-3,TRBJ2-1,TGTGCCAGCAGCCTCCGGGCCTCCGGGGGCAATGAGCAGTTCTTC,CASSLRASGGNEQFF
.,.,TRBV6-5,TRBJ2-7,TGTGCCAGCAGTACCTACCGGGGCTTCTCCTACGAGCAGTACTTC,CASSTYRGFSYEQYF
.,TRBD1,TRBV7-9,TRBJ2-2,TGTGCCAGCAGCTCCGGGGACAGCGCTAACACCGGGGAGCTGTTTTTT,CASSSGDSANTGELFF
.,.,TRBV6-6,TRBJ2-7,TGTGCCAGCAGTTACTCAGCCACAGGTGACGAGCAGTACTTC,CASSYSATGDEQYF
.,TRBD1,TRBV27,TRBJ1-5,TGTGCCAGCAGCCCGACAGGGGGTGTTAAATCCCAGCATTTT,CASSPTGGVKSQHF
.,.,TRBV7-6,TRBJ1-3,TGTGCCAGCAGCTATACAAACCCCGGCTTAGCTGGAAACACCATATATTTT,CASSYTNPGLAGNTIYF
once,.,TRBV6-6,TRBJ2-1,TGTGCCAGCAGACACGGGACCGCAGATTACAATGAGCAGTTCTTC,CASRHGTADYNEQFF
.,.,TRBV27,TRBJ2-7,TGTGCCAGCAGTTTTTTCCTAAGGGGTCCCCGCGAGCAGTACTTC,CASSFFLRGPREQYF
once,.,TRBV2,TRBJ1-1,TGTGCCAGGGGAGTGGGGAGCGAAGCTTTCTTT,CARGVGSEAFF
.,.,TRBV6-1,TRBJ2-3,TGTGCCAGCAGTGATCGCCCTGCTATTCGATCCCCAGATACGCAGTATTTT,CASSDRPAIRSPDTQYF
once,.,TRBV18,TRBJ1-3,TGTGCCAGCACCGCCGGGCAGGGCCCATCCTCTGGAAACACCATATATTTT,CASTAGQGPSSGNTIYF
.,TRBD2,TRBV28,TRBJ2-7,TGTGCCAGCAGTCTAGGCGGGAGAGTTCCCGAGCAGTACTTC,CASSLGGRVPEQYF
.,.,TRBV5-4,TRBJ1-1,TGTGCCAGCTCGGGCAGCCTGAACACTGAAGCTTTCTTT,CASSGSLNTEAFF
.,TRBD2,TRBV7-2,TRBJ2-1,TGTGCCAGCACCGATCTAGCGGGAGTAGGATACAATGAGCAGTTCTTC,CASTDLAGVGYNEQFF